This T cell receptor (beta chain) was captured in a study of blood T cell repertoires in COVID-19. Study-wide background: The United States, Italy and Spain provided the acute and convalescent COVID-19 samples. Sample material is recorded as cDNA or gDNA derived from T cells, B-cell-depleted T cells, or PBMCs.

The CDR3 has 14 residues. CDR1 ENHRY and CDR2 SYGVKD come from the germline V gene. V trimming: 3 bases; J trimming: 10 bases; junction bases outside the gene matches: 9. Original data processing: Reference gene primer amplification yielded estimated nucleated cell counts. Method: immunoSEQ multiplex PCR; TCRdb's copy keeps in-frame clones and lacks some. Clonal size and the V and J genes are those of that table, whereas D and trimming came from the DNA. The sample holds over 85,000 clones; about 80% are singletons and the top ten take approximately 25%. The source of this sequence is a man between 65 and 85 years old with acute or convalescent COVID-19. Sequencing was performed on peripheral blood. J is TRBJ2-1 and V is TRBV10-3; 7 bases align to TRBD1. The CDR3 is CAISDDREKNEQFF. The DNA of the CDR3 is TGTGCCATCAGTGATGACAGGGAAAAGAACGAGCAGTTCTTC.